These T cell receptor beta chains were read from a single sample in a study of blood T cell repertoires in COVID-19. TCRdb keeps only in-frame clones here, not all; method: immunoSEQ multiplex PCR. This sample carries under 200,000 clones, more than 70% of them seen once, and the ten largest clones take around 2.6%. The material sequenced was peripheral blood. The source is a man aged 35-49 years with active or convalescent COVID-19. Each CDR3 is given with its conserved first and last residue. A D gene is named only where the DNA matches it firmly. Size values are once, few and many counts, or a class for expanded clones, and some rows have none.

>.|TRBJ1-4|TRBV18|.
TGTGCCAGCTCACCGACGGACTTTAATGAAAAACTGTTTTTT
CASSPTDFNEKLFF
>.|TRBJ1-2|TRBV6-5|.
TGTGCCAGCTGGGGGGGGAACTATGGCTACACCTTC
CASWGGNYGYTF
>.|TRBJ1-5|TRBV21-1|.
TGTGCCAGCAGCACGGCGGGTCGAAGCAATCAGCCCCAGCATTTT
CASSTAGRSNQPQHF
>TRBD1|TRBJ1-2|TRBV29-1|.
TGCAGCGTGGAGGACAGGGGGACAAGTGGCTACACCTTC
CSVEDRGTSGYTF
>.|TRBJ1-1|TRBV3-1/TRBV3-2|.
TGTGCCAGCAGCCCTCTGGGAGAGGGCACTGAAGCTTTCTTT
CASSPLGEGTEAFF
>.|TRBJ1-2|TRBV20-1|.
TGCAGTGCATCGCCCGAGTATGGCTACACCTTC
CSASPEYGYTF
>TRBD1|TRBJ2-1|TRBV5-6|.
TGTGCCAGCAGCTTACGAGGAGGGGGACAGGATTGGTCCTACAATGAGCAGTTCTTC
CASSLRGGGQDWSYNEQFF
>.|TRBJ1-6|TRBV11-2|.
TGTGCCAGCAGCTTAGAAGGAGGCTATAATTCACCCCTCCACTTT
CASSLEGGYNSPLHF
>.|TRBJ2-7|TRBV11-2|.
TGTGCCAGCAGCTTGGCCCTGCAGGGTCCCACCTACGAGCAGTACTTC
CASSLALQGPTYEQYF
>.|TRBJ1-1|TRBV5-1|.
TGCGCCAGCAGCTTGGAAATGAGGACTGAAGCTTTCTTT
CASSLEMRTEAFF
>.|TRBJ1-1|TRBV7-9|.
TGTGCCAGCAGCTTCGGAGACACTGAAGCTTTCTTT
CASSFGDTEAFF
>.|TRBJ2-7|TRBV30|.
TGTGCCTGGAGAGGGGCAGGGTTTTACGAGCAGTACTTC
CAWRGAGFYEQYF
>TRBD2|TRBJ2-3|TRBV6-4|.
TGTGCCACCCTAGCGGGGGGGCCAAGCACAGATACGCAGTATTTT
CATLAGGPSTDTQYF
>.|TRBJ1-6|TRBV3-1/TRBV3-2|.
TGTGCCAGCAGCCAAGAGGTAGGGGCGTCCTATAATTCACCCCTCCACTTT
CASSQEVGASYNSPLHF
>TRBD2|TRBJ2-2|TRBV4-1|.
TGCGCCAGCAGCCCTAGCGGGGGGAAGATCGGGGAGCTGTTTTTT
CASSPSGGKIGELFF
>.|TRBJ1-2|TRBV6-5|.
TGTGCCAGCAGTTACTCGGACAGCGGCTATGGCTACACCTTC
CASSYSDSGYGYTF
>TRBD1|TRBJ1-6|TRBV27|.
TGTGCCAGCAGACGTTATTTCGGGACAGGGGGTGTCTCCTATAATTCACCCCTCCACTTT
CASRRYFGTGGVSYNSPLHF
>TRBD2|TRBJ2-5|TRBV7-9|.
TGTGCCAGCAGCCGAAAACCTAGCGGGGGGGTGCAAGAGACCCAGTACTTC
CASSRKPSGGVQETQYF
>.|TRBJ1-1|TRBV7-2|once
TGTGCCAGCAGCCAGACAGTGAACACTGAAGCTTTCTTT
CASSQTVNTEAFF
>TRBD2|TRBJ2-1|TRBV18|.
TGTGCCAGCTCACCAGCTTCAGGGAGGGATAATGAGCAGTTCTTC
CASSPASGRDNEQFF
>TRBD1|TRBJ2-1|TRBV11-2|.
TGTGCCAGCAGCTCACGGACAGGGAGCTCCTACAATGAGCAGTTCTTC
CASSSRTGSSYNEQFF
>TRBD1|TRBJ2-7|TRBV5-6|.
TGTGCCAGCAGCTTGGGGGACAGCTGGGAGCAGTACTTC
CASSLGDSWEQYF
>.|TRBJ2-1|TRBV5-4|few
TGTGCCAGCAGCTTGGATCGGTATTCGGATGAGCAGTTCTTC
CASSLDRYSDEQFF
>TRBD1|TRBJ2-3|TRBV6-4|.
TGTGCCAGCAGTGACGGGACAGGGGGTTTCACAGATACGCAGTATTTT
CASSDGTGGFTDTQYF
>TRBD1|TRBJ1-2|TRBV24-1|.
TGTGCCACCAGTGATCGACAGGGGGACTATGGCTACACCTTC
CATSDRQGDYGYTF
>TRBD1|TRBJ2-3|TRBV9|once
TGTGCCAGCAGCGTAGGACAGGGGGCGGGGGCCCGCCGAGATACGCAGTATTTT
CASSVGQGAGARRDTQYF
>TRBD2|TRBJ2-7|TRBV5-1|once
TGCGCCAGCAGCTTGTCGGGTAGCGGGGGGGCCGGCTACGAGCAGTACTTC
CASSLSGSGGAGYEQYF